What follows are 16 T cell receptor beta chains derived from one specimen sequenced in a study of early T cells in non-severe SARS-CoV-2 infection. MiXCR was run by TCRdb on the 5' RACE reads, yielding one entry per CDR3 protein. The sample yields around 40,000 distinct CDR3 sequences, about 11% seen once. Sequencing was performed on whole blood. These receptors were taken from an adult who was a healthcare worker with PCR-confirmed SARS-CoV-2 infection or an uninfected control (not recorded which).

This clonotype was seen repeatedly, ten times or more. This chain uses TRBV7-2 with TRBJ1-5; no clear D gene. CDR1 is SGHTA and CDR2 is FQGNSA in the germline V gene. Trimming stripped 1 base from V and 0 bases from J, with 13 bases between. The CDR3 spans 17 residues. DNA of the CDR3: TGTGCCAGCAGCTTAGATTTTGGCAGCTTTAGCAATCAGCCCCAGCATTTT. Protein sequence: CASSLDFGSFSNQPQHF.

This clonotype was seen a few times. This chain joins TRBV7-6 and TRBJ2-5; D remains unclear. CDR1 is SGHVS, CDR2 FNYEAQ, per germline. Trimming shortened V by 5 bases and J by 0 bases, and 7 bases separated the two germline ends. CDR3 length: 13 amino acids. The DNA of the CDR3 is TGTGCCAGCAGCGGATCGAACCAAGAGACCCAGTACTTC. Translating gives CASSGSNQETQYF.

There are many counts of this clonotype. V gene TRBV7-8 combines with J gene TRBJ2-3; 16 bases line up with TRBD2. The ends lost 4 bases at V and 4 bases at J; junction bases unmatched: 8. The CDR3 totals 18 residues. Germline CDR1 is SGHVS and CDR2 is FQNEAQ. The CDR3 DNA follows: TGTGCCAGCAGCTCCCCGGGACTAGCGGGAGGGGGGGCAGATACGCAGTATTTT. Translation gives CASSSPGLAGGGADTQYF.

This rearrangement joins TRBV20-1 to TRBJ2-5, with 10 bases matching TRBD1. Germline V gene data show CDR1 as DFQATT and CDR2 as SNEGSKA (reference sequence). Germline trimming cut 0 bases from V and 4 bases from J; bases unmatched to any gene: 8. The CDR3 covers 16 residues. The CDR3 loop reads CSARDSRQGAGETQYF. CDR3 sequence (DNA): TGCAGTGCTAGAGATTCGAGACAGGGGGCCGGAGAGACCCAGTACTTC.

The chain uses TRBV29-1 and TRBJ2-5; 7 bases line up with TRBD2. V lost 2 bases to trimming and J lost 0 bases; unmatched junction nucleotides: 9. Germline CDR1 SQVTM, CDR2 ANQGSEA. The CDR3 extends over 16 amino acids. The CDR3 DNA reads TGCAGCGTTGAACCGACCCTAGCGGAGTACCAAGAGACCCAGTACTTC. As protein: CSVEPTLAEYQETQYF.

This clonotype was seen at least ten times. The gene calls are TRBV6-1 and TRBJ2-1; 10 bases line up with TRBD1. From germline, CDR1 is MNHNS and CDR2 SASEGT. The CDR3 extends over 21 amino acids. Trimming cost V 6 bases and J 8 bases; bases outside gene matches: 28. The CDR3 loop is CASSPNRLERPGQGWFDEQFF. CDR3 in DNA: TGTGCCAGCAGCCCCAACCGGCTTGAACGTCCGGGACAGGGGTGGTTTGATGAGCAGTTCTTC.

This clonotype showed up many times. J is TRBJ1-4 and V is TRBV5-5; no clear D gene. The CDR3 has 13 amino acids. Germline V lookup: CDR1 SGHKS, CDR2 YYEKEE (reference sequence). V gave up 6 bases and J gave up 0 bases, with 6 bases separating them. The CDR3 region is CASTGTTNEKLFF. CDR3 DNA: TGTGCCAGCACCGGGACAACTAATGAAAAACTGTTTTTT.

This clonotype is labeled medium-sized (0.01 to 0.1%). CDR3 sequence reads: CASSQSVEQYF. In nucleotides, the CDR3 is TGTGCCAGCAGCCAGTCCGTCGAGCAGTACTTC. The chain uses TRBV3-1 and TRBJ2-7; the D is unclear. V lost 3 bases and J lost 6, with 6 bases in between. The CDR3 has 11 residues. Germline values: CDR1 LGHDT, CDR2 YNNKEL (reference sequence).

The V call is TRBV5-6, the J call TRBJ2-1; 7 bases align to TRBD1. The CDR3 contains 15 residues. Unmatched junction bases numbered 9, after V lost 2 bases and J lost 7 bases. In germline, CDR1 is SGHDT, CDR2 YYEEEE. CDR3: CASSLETGLGNEQFF. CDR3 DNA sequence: TGTGCCAGCAGCTTAGAGACAGGGTTGGGGAATGAGCAGTTCTTC. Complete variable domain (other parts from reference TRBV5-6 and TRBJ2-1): DAGVTQSPTHLIKTRGQQVTLRCSPKSGHDTVSWYQQALGQGPQFIFQYYEEEERQRGNFPDRFSGHQFPNYSSELNVNALLLGDSALYLCASSLETGLGNEQFFGPGTRLTVL.

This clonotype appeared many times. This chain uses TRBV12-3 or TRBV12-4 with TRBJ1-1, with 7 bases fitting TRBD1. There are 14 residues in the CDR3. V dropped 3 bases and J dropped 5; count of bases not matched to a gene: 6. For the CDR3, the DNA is TGTGCCAGCAGTTTGGTAGGGGGCCAGACTGAAGCTTTCTTT. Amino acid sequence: CASSLVGGQTEAFF.

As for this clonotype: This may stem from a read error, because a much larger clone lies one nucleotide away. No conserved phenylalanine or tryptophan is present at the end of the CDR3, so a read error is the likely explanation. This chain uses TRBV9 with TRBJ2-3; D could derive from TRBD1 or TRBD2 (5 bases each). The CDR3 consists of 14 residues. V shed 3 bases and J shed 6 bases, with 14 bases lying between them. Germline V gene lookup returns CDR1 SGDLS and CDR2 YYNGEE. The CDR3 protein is CASSAGTDGDTQYL. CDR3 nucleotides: TGTGCCAGCAGCGCCGGGACCGATGGCGATACGCAGTATTTG.

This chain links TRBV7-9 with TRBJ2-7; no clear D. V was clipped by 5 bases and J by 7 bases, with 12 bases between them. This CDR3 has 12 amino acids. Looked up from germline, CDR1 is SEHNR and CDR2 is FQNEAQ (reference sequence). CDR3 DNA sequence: TGTGCCAGCAGCCACACCCCGAGAGAGCAGTACTTC. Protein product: CASSHTPREQYF.

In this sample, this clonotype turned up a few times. The CDR3 sequence is CASSSLAGADTQYF. The DNA for the CDR3 is TGTGCCAGCAGCTCCTTAGCGGGGGCAGATACGCAGTATTTT. The V and J genes are TRBV7-8 and TRBJ2-3, with TRBD2 identical over 9 bases. Germline assignment: CDR1 SGHVS and CDR2 FQNEAQ. The ends lost 4 bases at V and 4 bases at J; junction bases unmatched: 3. This CDR3 comprises 14 residues.

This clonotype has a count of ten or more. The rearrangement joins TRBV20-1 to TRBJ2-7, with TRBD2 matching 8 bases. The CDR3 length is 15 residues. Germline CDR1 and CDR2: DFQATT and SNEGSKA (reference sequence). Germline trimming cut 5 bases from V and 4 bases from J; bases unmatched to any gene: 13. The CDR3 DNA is TGCAGTGCTCGAAGCATATTAGCGGGGCCATACGAGCAGTACTTC. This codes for CSARSILAGPYEQYF.

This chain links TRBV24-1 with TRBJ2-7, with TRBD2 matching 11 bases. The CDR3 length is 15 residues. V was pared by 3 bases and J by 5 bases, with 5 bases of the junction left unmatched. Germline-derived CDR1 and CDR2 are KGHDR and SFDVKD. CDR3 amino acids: CATSDGEGLADEQYF. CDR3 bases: TGTGCCACCAGTGATGGTGAGGGACTAGCGGACGAGCAGTACTTC.

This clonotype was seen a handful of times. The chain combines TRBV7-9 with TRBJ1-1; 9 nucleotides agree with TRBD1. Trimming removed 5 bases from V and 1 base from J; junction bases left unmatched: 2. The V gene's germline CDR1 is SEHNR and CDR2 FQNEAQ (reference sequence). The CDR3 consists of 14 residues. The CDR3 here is CASSRTGANTEAFF. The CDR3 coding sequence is TGTGCCAGCAGCCGGACAGGGGCGAACACTGAAGCTTTCTTT.